This passage covers 22 T cell receptor beta chains from one sample sequenced in a study of T cells after yellow fever vaccination. TCRdb re-called the 5' RACE reads through MiXCR, storing one row per CDR3 protein. The data show 80,000 to 100,000 distinct CDR3 sequences, about 8.4% seen once. Here the sequenced sample was CD8+ T cells not binding an NS4B(214-222) dextramer, sorted from PBMCs, taken approximately 15 days after the first yellow fever vaccination. These receptors were taken from a man younger than 35 who received the YFV17D yellow fever vaccine.

The chain employs TRBV11-2 and TRBJ2-5; D may be TRBD2 (5 bases). This CDR3 spans 16 amino acids. Trimming removed 1 base at V and 1 base at J, with 13 bases between. Germline CDR1 SGHAT, CDR2 FQNNGV. The CDR3 DNA reads as TGTGCCAGCAGCTTAGTGGAGGCGCGTAGCCAAGAGACCCAGTACTTC. Its protein is CASSLVEARSQETQYF.

This clonotype was observed a few times. V usage is TRBV6-5 and J usage is TRBJ2-3, with unresolved D. The germline gives CDR1 MNHEY, CDR2 SVGAGI. The CDR3 covers 14 residues. V lost 2 bases and J lost 3, with 9 bases in between. The CDR3 nucleotides are TGTGCCAGCAGTTACCTCCCAGATACAGATACGCAGTATTTT. This translates into CASSYLPDTDTQYF.

This clonotype was picked up a small number of times. The chain combines TRBV6-5 with TRBJ2-3, with D possibly being TRBD2 (6 bases). This CDR3 region has 14 residues. Germline assignment: CDR1 MNHEY and CDR2 SVGAGI. Trimming shortened V by 2 bases and J by 6 bases, and 12 bases separated the two germline ends. CDR3 region: CASSYGWGRDTQYF. CDR3 coding DNA: TGTGCCAGCAGTTACGGCTGGGGGAGGGATACGCAGTATTTT.

This clonotype was observed a few times. The rearrangement links TRBV7-2 to TRBJ2-5; D unclear. The germline CDR1 and CDR2 sequences are SGHTA and FQGNSA. CDR3 size: 14 residues. Trimming pared 2 bases from V and 7 bases from J, leaving 14 bases between. The CDR3 is CASSLISGHGTQYF. In DNA, the CDR3 is TGTGCCAGCAGCTTAATTTCAGGCCATGGGACCCAGTACTTC.

The V gene is TRBV6-2 or TRBV6-3, the J gene TRBJ1-5; TRBD1 agrees at 7 bases. In germline, CDR1 is MNHEY, CDR2 SVGEGT. This CDR3 has 17 amino acids. V lost 4 bases to trimming and J lost 0 bases; unmatched junction nucleotides: 9. The CDR3 region is CASSFDRDSHSNQPQHF. The CDR3, as DNA: TGTGCCAGCAGTTTCGACCGGGACAGCCATAGCAATCAGCCCCAGCATTTT.

This clonotype was seen a few times. The chain recombines TRBV19 with TRBJ2-2; no definite D call. Trimming left V 2 bases short and J 6 bases short, with 7 bases between. This CDR3 region has 13 residues. Germline CDR1 is LNHDA and CDR2 is SQIVND (reference sequence). The CDR3 loop is CASSIQVPGELFF. The CDR3 coding sequence is TGTGCCAGTAGTATACAGGTACCCGGGGAGCTGTTTTTT.

The chain couples TRBV4-3 to TRBJ2-5; tentatively, D is TRBD1 (6 bases). Per the germline V gene, CDR1 is LGHNA and CDR2 is YSLEER. This CDR3 has 15 residues. Trimming removed 4 bases from V and 5 bases from J, with 17 bases in between. The CDR3 region is CASSPTVGGRETQYF. The CDR3 DNA is TGCGCCAGCAGCCCTACTGTTGGGGGCCGGGAGACCCAGTACTTC.

At least ten counts were recorded for this clonotype. V and J are TRBV11-2 and TRBJ2-5; D is undetermined. This CDR3 comprises 13 residues. Trimming removed 6 bases at V and 1 base at J, with 9 bases between. Germline values: CDR1 SGHAT, CDR2 FQNNGV. The CDR3 DNA reads TGTGCCAGCAGAGTGGCGACCCAAGAGACCCAGTACTTC. Residues: CASRVATQETQYF.

At least ten counts were recorded for this clonotype. V gene TRBV4-3 combines with J gene TRBJ2-1; a possible D gene is TRBD2 (6 bases). The CDR3 has 17 residues. V lost 3 bases to trimming and J lost 0 bases, with 15 bases between them. Germline loops: CDR1 LGHNA, CDR2 YSLEER. The CDR3 reads CASSHRTGLSSYNEQFF. CDR3 bases: TGCGCCAGCAGCCACCGCACGGGACTCAGCTCCTACAATGAGCAGTTCTTC.

This clonotype was observed a handful of times. The chain joins TRBV6-5 to TRBJ2-1, with 8 nucleotides matching TRBD1. Losses at the gene ends were 4 bases for V and 0 bases for J; bases not matched to a gene: 8. The CDR3 is made up of 17 amino acids. Looked up from germline, CDR1 is MNHEY and CDR2 is SVGAGI. The CDR3 coding sequence is TGTGCCAGCAGTTCTCTTAGGGGACAGGACTCCTACAATGAGCAGTTCTTC. Protein product: CASSSLRGQDSYNEQFF.

This clonotype showed up just a few times. V gene TRBV27 combines with J gene TRBJ2-5; 10 nucleotides align to TRBD2. This CDR3 region has 14 residues. V gave up 7 bases and J gave up 9 bases; unmatched junction bases: 11. The germline gives CDR1 MNHEY, CDR2 SMNVEV (reference sequence). This CDR3 is CASTMVAGGQSQYF. CDR3 sequence (DNA): TGTGCCAGCACAATGGTAGCGGGGGGACAGTCCCAGTACTTC.

The rearrangement joins TRBV19 to TRBJ2-2; a weak D match, TRBD1 (6 bases). The V end lost 4 bases, the J end lost 4 bases, and 10 bases lay between the germline ends. CDR3 length: 14 residues. Germline CDR1 reads LNHDA; CDR2 reads SQIVND (reference sequence). DNA for the CDR3: TGTGCCAGTAGTAGGCAGGGGATCACCGGGGAGCTGTTTTTT. Amino acids: CASSRQGITGELFF.

The J gene is TRBJ2-2, the V gene TRBV10-3; 8 bases are shared with TRBD1. Germline CDR1 and CDR2: ENHRY and SYGVKD. This CDR3 region has 18 residues. With 11 bases clipped from V and 9 bases from J, the junction kept 26 bases outside the gene matches. The CDR3 sequence: CALCCRSTGGPTCWELFF. The DNA of the CDR3 is TGTGCCCTCTGTTGTAGAAGCACAGGGGGTCCCACATGCTGGGAGCTGTTTTTT.

The chain carries TRBV4-1 and TRBJ1-6; TRBD1 might be the D (6 bases). V lost 1 base to trimming and J lost 1 base, with 11 bases between them. CDR1 and CDR2 from the germline V gene are MGHRA and YSYEKL. This CDR3 spans 17 amino acids. The CDR3 coding sequence is TGCGCCAGCAGCCAAGTAGAGGGGGGATCCTATAATTCACCCCTCCACTTT. It codes for CASSQVEGGSYNSPLHF.

The genes are TRBV20-1 and TRBJ1-1; D remains unclear. V shed 0 bases and J shed 0 bases, with 8 bases lying between them. CDR1 and CDR2 from the germline V gene are DFQATT and SNEGSKA (reference sequence). This CDR3 is 14 amino acids long. The CDR3 bases are TGCAGTGCTAGAGACGAAACACTGAACACTGAAGCTTTCTTT. Protein product: CSARDETLNTEAFF.

This clonotype was detected only a few times. The chain's CDR3 is CASSLLGPDGYTF. The DNA for the CDR3 is TGTGCCAGCAGCTTACTGGGGCCGGACGGCTACACCTTC. J is TRBJ1-2 and V is TRBV7-9; possibly TRBD1 for D (5 bases). The V gene lost 2 bases and the J gene lost 8 bases, with 12 bases spanning the gap. The CDR3 is made up of 13 amino acids. CDR1 SEHNR and CDR2 FQNEAQ come from the germline V gene (reference sequence). Full variable domain (outside the CDR3, taken from reference TRBV7-9 and TRBJ1-2): DTGVSQNPRHKITKRGQNVTFRCDPISEHNRLYWYRQTLGQGPEFLTYFQNEAQLEKSRLLSDRFSAERPKGSFSTLEIQRTEQGDSAMYLCASSLLGPDGYTFGSGTRLTVV.

This chain uses TRBV7-8 with TRBJ2-1, with 9 bases aligning to TRBD1. The V and J ends lost 4 bases and 7 bases, in that order; junction bases with no gene match: 11. The CDR3 is 16 amino acids. The V gene's germline CDR1 is SGHVS and CDR2 FQNEAQ. The CDR3 DNA follows: TGTGCCAGCAGCTCCCCCGGGACAGGGCCTAGGAATGAGCAGTTCTTC. Amino acids: CASSSPGTGPRNEQFF.

This clonotype turned up a few times. The germline gene is not matched at one end of the junction; a read error may be the cause. The gene calls are TRBV7-8 and TRBJ2-3; TRBD2 might be the D (6 bases). This CDR3 is built from 14 residues. CDR1 SGHVS and CDR2 FQNEAQ come from the germline V gene. The CDR3 sequence: CASSLAFGTDTQYF. In nucleotides, the CDR3 is TGTGCCAGCAGCCTAGCGTTCGGGACAGATACGCAGTATTTT.

The rearrangement links TRBV4-1 to TRBJ1-2; D remains ambiguous. This CDR3 comprises 16 residues. V gave up 0 bases and J gave up 4 bases, with 15 bases separating them. From germline, CDR1 is MGHRA and CDR2 YSYEKL. The CDR3 nucleotides read TGCGCCAGCAGCCAAGATACGGGTTTTGAGTTCTATGGCTACACCTTC. Encoded protein: CASSQDTGFEFYGYTF.

This clonotype has at least ten counts. The chain employs TRBV6-2 or TRBV6-3 and TRBJ2-7; no clear D gene. V was shortened by 0 bases and J by 0 bases, with 9 bases between the two germline ends. Germline-derived CDR1 and CDR2 are MNHEY and SVGEGT. This CDR3 comprises 15 residues. Written as DNA, the CDR3 is TGTGCCAGCAGTTACTCGTCCTCTAGCTCCTACGAGCAGTACGTC. Protein sequence: CASSYSSSSSYEQYV.

This clonotype was seen a few times. This chain uses TRBV12-3 or TRBV12-4 with TRBJ2-1; D is undetermined. The CDR3 totals 15 residues. V was clipped by 3 bases and J by 0 bases, with 9 bases between them. As DNA, the CDR3 is TGTGCCAGCAGTTTTGGGCTTAGCTCCTACAATGAGCAGTTCTTC. It encodes CASSFGLSSYNEQFF.

This chain uses TRBV4-1 with TRBJ2-1; D is possibly TRBD2 (5 bases). Germline CDR1 is MGHRA and CDR2 is YSYEKL. V lost 1 base and J lost 5, with 12 bases in between. This CDR3 has 15 amino acids. For the CDR3, the DNA is TGCGCCAGCAGCCAAGTTACTTTCGGGAACAATGAGCAGTTCTTC. Residues: CASSQVTFGNNEQFF.